This T cell receptor beta chain is drawn from a study of T-cell memory formation after mild COVID-19. This clonotype was observed a single time. Using its own MiXCR run on the 5' RACE reads, TCRdb lists one record per CDR3 protein. The sample includes roughly 400,000 distinct CDR3 sequences, about 24% of them seen just once. The sample consisted of PBMCs or a T cell subset sorted from them (not recorded which). The TCR originated in an adult woman who had mild COVID-19 (a few samples of this study predate the infection). Cell type and time point are not known.

CDR3 sequence (DNA): TGTGCAAGTCGCTCTACCGGGACCCAGCACACTGAAGCTTTCTTT. Its protein is CASRSTGTQHTEAFF. This rearrangement joins TRBV12-2 to TRBJ1-1; TRBD1, the table's D call, lacks a check against the DNA. TRBV12-2 is assigned pseudogene status. The CDR3 is 15 residues long.